This T cell receptor beta chain was captured by sequencing in a study of T cell repertoires in cytomegalovirus infection (dated by TCRdb to between 2019 and 2020). About the full investigation: The HLA type of each donor mattered for the analysis, because public TCR beta signatures pointed to carriage of CMV infection along with the matching HLA type.

About this clonotype itself: The antigen it recognizes is unknown. One junction end does not reproduce the germline sequence, and a read error may be involved.

The paper's findings and limits, for the study overall: The ex vivo response was dominated by HLA-C-restricted CMV-specific TCR beta clonotypes, and the single most frequent clonotype in two of eight donors was supplied by these HLA-C-restricted clonotypes. In both this cohort and an independent cohort of some 370 donors, the cumulative frequency of public TCR beta family members distinguished carriers of CMV infection plus the relevant HLA type.

Sequencing used an Illumina HiSeq 1500. TCRdb trimmed public reads at Q25 via fastp, called clones via MiXCR and kept in-frame beta chains. Rows matching on CDR3 protein sequence are summarized as one entry with the most common DNA and genes. The sample contains approximately 190,000 distinct CDR3 sequences, 8.5% to 10% of them found a single time. The ten most abundant clones make up about 5% of the sample. The germline V gene yields SGHTA for CDR1 and FQGTGA for CDR2. Spanning cysteine to phenylalanine, the CDR3 consists of 18 amino acids. Of all the DNA, just the CDR3 is kept, 54 bases in frame from base 1.

The material sequenced was PBMCs. This sequence was found in a human donor in good health (CMV status not recorded). Some clones in this sample may be carry-over from other donors' samples. In this chain, TRBV7-3 is recombined with TRBJ2-7; TRBD2 might be the D gene, on 5 matching bases. The CDR3 corresponds to CASSSFPPWTGSSYEHSF. At the DNA level, the sequence is TGTGCCAGCAGCTCGTTCCCCCCCTGGACGGGAAGCTCCTACGAGCATTCCTTC.